These T cell receptor beta chains were read from a single sample in a study of blood T cells in healthy people across ages. TCRdb passed the 5' RACE reads through MiXCR, listing each CDR3 protein once. The table has under 1,000,000 distinct CDR3 sequences, 36% seen once. Sequencing was performed on blood. These TCRs come from a man aged 18 to 30 in good health. The CDR3 runs from the conserved cysteine through the conserved F or W. A D gene is named only where the DNA matches it firmly. Part of the rows lack a size; the others show once, few, many or a class for expanded clones.

cdr3_length,clone_size,d_call,v_call,j_call,cdr3_nt,cdr3_aa
15,many,-,TRBV12-3/TRBV12-4,TRBJ2-7,TGTGCCAGCAGTTTAACAGGGTTAGCTTTCTACGAGCAGTACTTC,CASSLTGLAFYEQYF
17,-,-,TRBV6-2/TRBV6-3,TRBJ2-3,TGTGCCAGCAGTTACCTTTGGGTAGCGGAGTATACAGATACGCAGTATTTT,CASSYLWVAEYTDTQYF
14,-,-,TRBV20-1,TRBJ2-5,TGCAGTGCCATACGAGATGGGTACCAAGAGACCCAGTACTTC,CSAIRDGYQETQYF
12,-,-,TRBV13,TRBJ2-1,TGTGCCAGCAGCTTCGGACAGAATGAGCAGTTCTTC,CASSFGQNEQFF
15,-,-,TRBV10-3,TRBJ2-3,TGTGCCATCAGTGAGTCGTTGACAGCGGGAGATACGCAGTATTTT,CAISESLTAGDTQYF
15,-,-,TRBV20-1,TRBJ2-7,TGCAGTGCTAGAGAACACTCTCTGGACTCCTACGAGCAGTACTTC,CSAREHSLDSYEQYF
15,-,TRBD2,TRBV12-3/TRBV12-4,TRBJ2-7,TGTGCCAGCAGTTTAGGGACTAGGAACCACAATGAGCAGTACTTC,CASSLGTRNHNEQYF
16,-,TRBD2,TRBV19,TRBJ2-1,TGTGCCAGTAGTACAGATCCGGGGGGGTCGTACAATGAGCAGTTCTTC,CASSTDPGGSYNEQFF
12,many,-,TRBV6-2/TRBV6-3,TRBJ2-3,TGTGCCAGCAGTCGGACAGCGGATACGCAGTATTTT,CASSRTADTQYF
14,few,TRBD2,TRBV10-3,TRBJ2-3,TGTGCCGCCGCAGGGAGCGGGGTTGGAGATACGCAGTATTTT,CAAAGSGVGDTQYF
12,-,-,TRBV9,TRBJ1-2,TGTGCCAGCAGCGCATATGGGTATGGCTACACCTTC,CASSAYGYGYTF
14,few,-,TRBV5-5,TRBJ2-1,TGTGCCAGCAGCCTGGTGAGGGGGGCTGATGAGCAGTTCTTC,CASSLVRGADEQFF
14,few,-,TRBV2,TRBJ1-6,TGTGCCAGCAGTGAAACGGATGACTATTTACCCCTCCACTTT,CASSETDDYLPLHF
16,-,-,TRBV7-9,TRBJ1-2,TGTGCCAGCAGCTTTCCCATTGAGACGGTAGCGGATGGCTACACCTTC,CASSFPIETVADGYTF
17,-,TRBD1,TRBV6-2/TRBV6-3,TRBJ1-1,TGTGCCAGCAGAACGCCCTCCCCGACAGGGCCGAACACTGAAGCTTTCTTT,CASRTPSPTGPNTEAFF
14,-,-,TRBV7-2,TRBJ1-1,TGTGCCAGCAGCTTCCAAATTCGCAACACTGAAGCTTTCTTT,CASSFQIRNTEAFF
15,-,TRBD2,TRBV9,TRBJ2-3,TGTGCCAGCAGCGCCAGCGGGGGCCGCGCAGATACGCAGTATTTT,CASSASGGRADTQYF
13,many,TRBD1,TRBV10-3,TRBJ1-2,TGTGCCATCTGGGGCCAGGGGGCGGATGGCTACACCTTC,CAIWGQGADGYTF
15,-,-,TRBV7-8,TRBJ2-3,TGTGCCAGCAGCTTGGGCCCCAGGGAGACAGATACGCAGTATTTT,CASSLGPRETDTQYF
15,-,-,TRBV4-2,TRBJ1-6,TGTGCCAGCAGCCAAGATCAGGGGAATCGTTCACCCCTCCACTTT,CASSQDQGNRSPLHF
14,few,TRBD2,TRBV20-1,TRBJ2-3,TGCAGTGCTATCCCCGGGGGGAGCACAGATACGCAGTATTTT,CSAIPGGSTDTQYF
17,-,-,TRBV5-8,TRBJ2-2,TGTGCCAGCAGCGCGCGACACAGAGTCGGACGCACCGGGGAGCTGTTTTTT,CASSARHRVGRTGELFF
16,few,-,TRBV7-9,TRBJ1-2,TGTGCCAGCAGCTCTGGGGGCGGCGCAGCGTACTATGGCTACACCTTC,CASSSGGGAAYYGYTF
15,few,-,TRBV6-6,TRBJ1-1,TGTGCCAGCAGTGACTATCGGGGCAAGAACACTGAAGCTTTCTTT,CASSDYRGKNTEAFF
15,-,-,TRBV7-2,TRBJ1-6,TGTGCCAGCAGCTTCTTCCCAAACGATAATTCACCCCTCCACTTT,CASSFFPNDNSPLHF
12,-,-,TRBV6-5,TRBJ1-1,TGTGCCAGCAGTTCCATCAACACTGAAGCTTTCTTT,CASSSINTEAFF
12,-,-,TRBV28,TRBJ1-2,TGTGCCAGCAAGGGGGTCAGCTATGGCTACACCTTC,CASKGVSYGYTF
16,-,-,TRBV7-2,TRBJ2-7,TGTGCCAGCAGCTTAGATGCTAGCGTAGTATACAATGAGCAGTACTTC,CASSLDASVVYNEQYF